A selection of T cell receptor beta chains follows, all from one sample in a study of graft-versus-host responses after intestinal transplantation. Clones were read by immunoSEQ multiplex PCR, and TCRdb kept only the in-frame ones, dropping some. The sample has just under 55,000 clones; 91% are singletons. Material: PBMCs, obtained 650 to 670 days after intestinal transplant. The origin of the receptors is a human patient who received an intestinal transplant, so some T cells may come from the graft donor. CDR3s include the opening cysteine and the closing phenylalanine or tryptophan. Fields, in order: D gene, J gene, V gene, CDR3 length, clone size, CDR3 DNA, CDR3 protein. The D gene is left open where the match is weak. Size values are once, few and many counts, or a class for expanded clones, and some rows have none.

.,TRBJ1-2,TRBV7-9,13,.,TGTGCCAGCAGCCCTCGACCACCTGATGGCTACACCTTC,CASSPRPPDGYTF
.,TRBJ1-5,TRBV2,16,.,TGTGCCAGCAGTGAAGCCTCGTGGGGGCCGGCTCAGCCCCAGCATTTT,CASSEASWGPAQPQHF
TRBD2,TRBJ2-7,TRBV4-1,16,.,TGCGCCAGCAGCCAAGAGGGGGAGGGACCTTCCTACGAGCAGTACTTC,CASSQEGEGPSYEQYF
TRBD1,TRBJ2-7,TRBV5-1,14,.,TGCGCCAGCAGCAACGTCGACAGGGTCCACGAGCAGTACTTC,CASSNVDRVHEQYF
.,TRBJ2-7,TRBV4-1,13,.,TGCGCCAGCAGCCAAGCGGGACCGTACGAGCAGTACTTC,CASSQAGPYEQYF
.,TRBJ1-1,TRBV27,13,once,TGTGCCAGCTGCCAGGTGGCGGGCACTGAAGCTTTCTTT,CASCQVAGTEAFF
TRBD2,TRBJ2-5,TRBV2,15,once,TGTGCCAGCAGTGAGGCTAGCGGGGGACGAGAGACCCAGTACTTC,CASSEASGGRETQYF
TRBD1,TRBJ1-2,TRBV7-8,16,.,TGTGCCAGCAGCCCCAGGAGGGGACAGGGGGTGGATGGCTACACCTTC,CASSPRRGQGVDGYTF
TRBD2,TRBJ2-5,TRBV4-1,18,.,TGCGCCAGCAGCCAAGTAGTGGCTGTCGGGGGGGCCTATGAGACCCAGTACTTC,CASSQVVAVGGAYETQYF
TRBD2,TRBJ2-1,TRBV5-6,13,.,TGTGCCAGTCTCCTCGGGGCGGGGGATGAGCAGTTCTTC,CASLLGAGDEQFF
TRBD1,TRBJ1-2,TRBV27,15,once,TGTGCCAGCAGTCGACAGGGCCCCACTAACTATGGCTACACCTTC,CASSRQGPTNYGYTF
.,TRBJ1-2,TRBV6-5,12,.,TGTGCCAGCAGTTATTCTGGGGAGGGCTACACCTTC,CASSYSGEGYTF
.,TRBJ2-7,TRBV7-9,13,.,TGTGCCAGCAGCTACGTTCAGGGAGGCGAGCAGTACTTC,CASSYVQGGEQYF
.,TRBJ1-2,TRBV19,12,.,TGTGCCAGTAGTATAGCAACCTATGGCTACACCTTC,CASSIATYGYTF
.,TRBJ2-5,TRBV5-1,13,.,TGCGCCAGCAGCCTGACAGAAAAAGGGACCCAGTACTTC,CASSLTEKGTQYF
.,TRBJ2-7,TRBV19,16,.,TGTGCCAGTAGTCCTCAGAGTTCCGGGGTAAGCTACGAGCAGTACTTC,CASSPQSSGVSYEQYF
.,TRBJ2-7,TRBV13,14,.,TGTGCCAGCAGCTTTCGGGGGACTCTAGGGGAGCAGTACTTC,CASSFRGTLGEQYF
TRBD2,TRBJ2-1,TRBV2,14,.,TGTGCCAGCAGACGGACTAGCGGGGACAATGAGCAGTTCTTC,CASRRTSGDNEQFF
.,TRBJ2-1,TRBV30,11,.,TGTGCCTGGACGCAGGGGTTCGGGCGGTTCTTC,CAWTQGFGRFF
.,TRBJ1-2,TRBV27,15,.,TGTGCCAGCAGTCCAAGAGTATACCCTAACTATGGCTACACCTTC,CASSPRVYPNYGYTF
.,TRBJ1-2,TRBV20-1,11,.,TGCAGTGCTCACATCAACTATGGCTACACCTTC,CSAHINYGYTF
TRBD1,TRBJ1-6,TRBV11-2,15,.,TGTGCCAGCAGCTCCTCCGGACAGGGGAATTCACCCCTCCACTTT,CASSSSGQGNSPLHF
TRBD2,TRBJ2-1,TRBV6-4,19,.,TGTGCCAGCAGTGACCCGGGACTAGCGGGGCCCCGCTCCTACAATGAGCAGTTCTTC,CASSDPGLAGPRSYNEQFF
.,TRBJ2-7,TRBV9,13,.,TGTGCCAGCAGCGGCGGCCAGGGTCTGGAGCAGTACTTC,CASSGGQGLEQYF
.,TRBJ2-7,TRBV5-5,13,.,TGTGCCAGCAGCCAACCTGGGACCTACGAGCAGTACTTC,CASSQPGTYEQYF
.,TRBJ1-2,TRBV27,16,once,TGTGCCAGCAGTTTATTATCTCAGGGGTTTAACTATGGCTACACCTTC,CASSLLSQGFNYGYTF
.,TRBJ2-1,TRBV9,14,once,TGTGCCAGCAGCGTAGGACAGTTTTACAATGAGCAGTTCTTC,CASSVGQFYNEQFF
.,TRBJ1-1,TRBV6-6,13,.,TGTGCCAGCAGAGGCAGGGCCGACACTGAAGCTTTCTTT,CASRGRADTEAFF
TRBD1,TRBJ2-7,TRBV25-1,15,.,TGTGCCAGCAGTGAGGGACAGAAACCGACCTACGAGCAGTACTTC,CASSEGQKPTYEQYF
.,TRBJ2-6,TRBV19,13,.,TGTGCCACAACACTGCCTGGGGCCAACGTCCTGACTTTC,CATTLPGANVLTF
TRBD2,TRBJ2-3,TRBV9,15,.,TGTGCCAGCAGCCCCTCAGGTAGCGGGGGCTCCCCGCAGTATTTT,CASSPSGSGGSPQYF
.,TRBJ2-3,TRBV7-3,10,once,TGTGCCAGAACCACAGATACGCAGTATTTT,CARTTDTQYF
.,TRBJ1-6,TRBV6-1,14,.,TGTGCCAGCAGTGAACGAGAGCATAATTCACCCCTCCACTTT,CASSEREHNSPLHF
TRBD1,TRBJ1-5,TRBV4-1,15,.,TGCGCCAGCAGCCCCGGACAGGCTAGCAATCAGCCCCAGCATTTT,CASSPGQASNQPQHF
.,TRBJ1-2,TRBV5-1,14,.,TGCGCCAGCAGCTTGGGGCAGGTGAGGTATGGCTACACCTTC,CASSLGQVRYGYTF
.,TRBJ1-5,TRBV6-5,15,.,TGTGCCAGCAGGCCCGGGGGCCGGGGCAATCAGCCCCAGCATTTT,CASRPGGRGNQPQHF
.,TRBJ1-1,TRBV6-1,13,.,TGTGCCAGCAGTTCCCACGAGAACACTGAAGCTTTCTTT,CASSSHENTEAFF
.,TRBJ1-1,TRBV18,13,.,TGTGCCAGCTCACCAAAGGACAGCGGTGAAGCTTTCTTT,CASSPKDSGEAFF
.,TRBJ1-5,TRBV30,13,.,TGTGCCTGGAGTGTACGTCGTAATCAGCCCCAGCATTTT,CAWSVRRNQPQHF
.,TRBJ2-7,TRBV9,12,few,TGTGCCAGCAGCGTAGGTCGCGGCGAGCAGTACTTC,CASSVGRGEQYF
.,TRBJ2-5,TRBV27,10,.,TGTGCCAGCAGTTTTTCGTCCCAGTACTTC,CASSFSSQYF
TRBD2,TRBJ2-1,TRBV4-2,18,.,TGTGCCAGCAGCCAACAAGAGCGGGGGGGCGGCACCTACAATGAGCAGTTCTTC,CASSQQERGGGTYNEQFF
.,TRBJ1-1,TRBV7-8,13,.,TGTGCCAGCAGCTTACTGAGGAACACTGAAGCTTTCTTT,CASSLLRNTEAFF
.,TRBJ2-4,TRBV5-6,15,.,TGTGCCAGCAGCTTTAGGGACACGAGAAAAAACATTCAGTACTTC,CASSFRDTRKNIQYF
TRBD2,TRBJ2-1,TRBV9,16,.,TGTGCCAGCAGCGCTAGCGGGGTTAGCTCCTACAATGAGCAGTTCTTC,CASSASGVSSYNEQFF
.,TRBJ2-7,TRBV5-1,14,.,TGCGCCAGCAGCTTGGCTACAGTTATAGGCGAGCAGTACTTC,CASSLATVIGEQYF
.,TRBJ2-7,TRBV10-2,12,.,TGCGCCAGTGTTAGCCCTCCTTACGAGCAGTACTTC,CASVSPPYEQYF